This TCR beta chain was identified during a study of vaccination and CD4 T cells after COVID-19 (dated by TCRdb to between 2021 and 2022). The study in broad terms: Convalescent patients had a positive SARS-CoV-2 result on nasal swab PCR, and of these patients, nine had mild disease and one had severe disease. Post-COVID blood samples were collected from convalescent patients a median of roughly 100 days after diagnosis, with a range of roughly 35 to 180 days. The spike-specific CD4+ TCR repertoire was compared before and after mRNA vaccination in about nine COVID-19 convalescent patients and a handful of infection-naive healthy vaccine recipients. The cultures were stimulated with overlapping spike peptide pools from SARS-CoV-2 and from the common cold coronaviruses HCoV-NL63, HCoV-OC43 and HCoV-229E. Participants received two doses of either the Pfizer-BioNTech BNT162b2 vaccine (n=8) or the Moderna mRNA-1273 vaccine (n=2). The convalescent cohort comprised six males and four females, including two Hispanic individuals, seven Caucasians, two Asians and one multiracial person. Control cultures received a CEFX viral epitope pool as the positive control, an HIV-1 Nef peptide pool as the negative control, or no peptide. A few convalescent patients gave samples both early after vaccination (day 14) and late after vaccination (days 161 to 241). Post-vaccine blood samples were taken a median of about 72 days after the second vaccine dose, with a range of 14 to 241 days. Results and caveats for the whole study, not just this receptor: An increase in the median number of SARS-CoV-2-reactive clonotypes from 21 after infection to 38 after vaccination was observed, but the change was not found to be significant. In convalescent patients, a median roughly 85% of post-vaccine SARS-CoV-2-reactive clones were detected only after vaccination, and vaccine-specific priming was suggested by this finding. Nearly all vaccine-specific clones in convalescent patients (304 of 307) were mono-reactive for SARS-CoV-2 spike rather than cross-reactive with common cold coronaviruses. Only a relatively small number of convalescent patients were included in the study, and early timepoints following natural infection were not analyzed.

Points on this clonotype: The clone's antigen remains unknown. No base-level quality is on record; no much larger clone is a single base apart.

The label giving this sample's time point can be read as: late sampling 161 to 241 days after vaccination in a few convalescent patients. What the treatment or condition label conveys for this sample: approximately 9-day PBMC culture with coronavirus spike peptide pools or control peptides (ViraFEST assay). The ViraFEST assay was used in the study, in which antigen-specific T cells were expanded with peptide pools and expanded clonotypes were subsequently identified by TCR sequencing. The convalescent patients' positive SARS-CoV-2 PCR tests fell between March and December 2020, which was before the Alpha, Beta and Delta variants emerged in the United States. More than 1.5 million PBMCs per well were cultured in IMDM with roughly 5% human AB serum and 8 to 10 IU/ml IL-2, plus 10 ug/ml peptide pools. Half of the culture medium was replaced with fresh IL-2-containing medium on days 3 and 7. After 10 days of culture, CD4+ T cells were isolated by negative selection with the EasySep CD4+ T cell isolation kit. Ficoll-Paque Plus gradient centrifugation was used to isolate PBMCs from whole blood, and the isolated PBMCs were then either used fresh or cryopreserved at -140C. Triplicate wells were generally used for each culture condition.

Reading from cysteine to phenylalanine, the CDR3 counts 19 amino acids. Just CDR3 DNA is preserved here, 57 bases in frame from base 1. Trimming removed 6 bases from V and 0 bases from J; the gene matches leave 16 bases unexplained. The CDR1 and CDR2 encoded by the germline V gene (reference sequence) are SEHNR and FQNEAQ. The protocol used for the library was PCR. DNA from cultured CD4+ T cells was subjected to TCR sequencing with the Oncomine TCR Beta short-read assay at the Johns Hopkins FTIC core. The QIAamp micro DNA kit was used to extract genomic DNA from the cultured CD4+ T cells. Oncomine TCR Beta libraries from cultured CD4+ T cells were pooled with unique dual indexes and sequenced on an Illumina iSeq 100. The study's processing was this. Non-productive sequences were removed, and CDR3s that did not start with C, did not end with F or W, or were shorter than 7 amino acids were discarded. Antigen-specific clonotypes were identified with the MANAFEST web application by comparing peptide-stimulated wells with reference and other culture wells. To be called positive, a clone needed an FDR below 0.05, an odds ratio above 5, and a productive frequency above 0.1% in at least two of three replicate wells. A clonotype was classed as cross-reactive if the clonotype showed significant expansion both in SARS-CoV-2 spike wells and in at least one common cold coronavirus spike condition. Similarity between CDR3 sequences was evaluated in R version 3.6.1 using Levenshtein distances (stringdist) and unrooted phylogenetic trees (ape). Using fastp trimming at Q25 and MiXCR clonotype assembly, TCRdb reanalyzed the public sequencing data and kept in-frame beta chains. Each CDR3 protein gets just one entry, which takes the most common genes and DNA from the rows behind it. TCRdb assigned the V and J calls; the authors' analysis was not used. In this sample the table shows about 21,000 distinct CDR3 sequences, roughly 46% of which occur a single time. The ten largest clones represent less than 15% of the sample.

The V and J genes are TRBV7-9 and TRBJ2-3, and 9 junction bases match TRBD2. The source is a human donor who had recovered from COVID-19. Sample: CD4+ T cells from blood, cultured in vitro, taken about 7 months after SARS-CoV-2 vaccination. The nucleotides read TGTGCCAGCAGAGCCGGGCCCAGCGGGGGGAGCCCTAGCACAGATACGCAGTATTTT. This translates into CASRAGPSGGSPSTDTQYF.